This TCR beta chain was captured by sequencing in a study of CD8+CD57+ T cells in acquired aplastic anemia. Notes on this clonotype: Its specificity is not known.

J lost 4 bases, V lost 9 bases, and 12 bases had no gene match. CDR1 is SNHLY and CDR2 is FYNNEI in the germline V gene. CDR3 length: 15 residues. Whole-study findings and limits: Statistical testing detected no significant gap in CD8+ Simpson's diversity between patients and controls. Patients and controls had in common fewer than 30 CD8+ CDR3 sequences.

Investigators profiled TCR beta VDJ and CDR3 from genomic DNA template. TCRdb processed the reads anew with MiXCR; each CDR3 protein has one entry. The sample records some 180,000 distinct CDR3 sequences, around 63% being singletons. Flow cytometry had shown expanded CD8+CD57+ cells in the patients chosen for sequencing. As a group, the patients uniformly had severe acquired aplastic anemia. V usage is TRBV2 and J usage is TRBJ2-7; 10 positions match TRBD1. This clonotype originated in a human donor with aplastic anemia. Sequencing input: sorted CD4+, CD8+, or CD8+CD57+ T cells (not recorded which) from PBMCs. CDR3 bases: TGTGCCAGTCGCGAAGGGACAGGGGCAATTTACGAGCAGTACTTC. Translating gives CASREGTGAIYEQYF.